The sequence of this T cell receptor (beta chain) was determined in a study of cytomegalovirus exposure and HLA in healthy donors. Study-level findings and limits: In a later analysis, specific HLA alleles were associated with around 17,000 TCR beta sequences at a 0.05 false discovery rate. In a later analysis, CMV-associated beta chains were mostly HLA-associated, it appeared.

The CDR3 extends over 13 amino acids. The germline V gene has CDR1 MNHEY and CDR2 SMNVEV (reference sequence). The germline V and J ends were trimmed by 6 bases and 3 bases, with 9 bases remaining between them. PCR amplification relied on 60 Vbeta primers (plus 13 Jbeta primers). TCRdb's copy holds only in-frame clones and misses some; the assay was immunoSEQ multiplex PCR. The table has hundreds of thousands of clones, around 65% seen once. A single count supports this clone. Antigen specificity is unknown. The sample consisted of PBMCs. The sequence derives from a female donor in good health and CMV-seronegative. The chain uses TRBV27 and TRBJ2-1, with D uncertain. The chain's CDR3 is CASSTTSYNEQFF. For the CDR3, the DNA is TGTGCCAGCAGCACCACCAGCTACAATGAGCAGTTCTTC.